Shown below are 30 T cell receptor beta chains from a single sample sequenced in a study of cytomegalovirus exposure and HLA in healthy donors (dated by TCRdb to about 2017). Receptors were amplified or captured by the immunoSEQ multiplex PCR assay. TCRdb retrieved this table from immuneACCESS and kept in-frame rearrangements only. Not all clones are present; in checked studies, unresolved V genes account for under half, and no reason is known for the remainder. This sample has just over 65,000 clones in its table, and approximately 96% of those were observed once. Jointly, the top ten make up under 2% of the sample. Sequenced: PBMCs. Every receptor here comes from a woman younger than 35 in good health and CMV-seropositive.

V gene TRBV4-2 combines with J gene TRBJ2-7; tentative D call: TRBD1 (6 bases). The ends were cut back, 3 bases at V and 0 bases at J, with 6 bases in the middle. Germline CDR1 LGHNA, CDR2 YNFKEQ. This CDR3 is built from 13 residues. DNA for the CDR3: TGTGCCAGCAGCCAGGGACACTCCTACGAGCAGTACTTC. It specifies CASSQGHSYEQYF.

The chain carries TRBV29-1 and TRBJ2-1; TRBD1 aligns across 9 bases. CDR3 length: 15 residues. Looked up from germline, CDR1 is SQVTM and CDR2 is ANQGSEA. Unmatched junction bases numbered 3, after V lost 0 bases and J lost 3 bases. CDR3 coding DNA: TGCAGCGTTGAAGAAGGGACAGGGTACTACAATGAGCAGTTCTTC. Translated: CSVEEGTGYYNEQFF.

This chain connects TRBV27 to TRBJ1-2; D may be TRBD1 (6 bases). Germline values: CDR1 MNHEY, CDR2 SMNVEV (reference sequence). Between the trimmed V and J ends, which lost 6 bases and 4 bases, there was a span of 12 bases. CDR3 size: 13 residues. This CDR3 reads CASRGTGTYGYTF. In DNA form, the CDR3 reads TGTGCCAGCAGAGGTACAGGGACCTATGGCTACACCTTC.

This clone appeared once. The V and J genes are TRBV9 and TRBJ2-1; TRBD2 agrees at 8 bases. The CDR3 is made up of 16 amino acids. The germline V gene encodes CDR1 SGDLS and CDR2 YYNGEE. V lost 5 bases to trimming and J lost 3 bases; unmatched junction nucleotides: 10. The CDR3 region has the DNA TGTGCCAGCAGTGTAAGCGGGAGAAGTCTCTACAATGAGCAGTTCTTC. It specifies CASSVSGRSLYNEQFF.

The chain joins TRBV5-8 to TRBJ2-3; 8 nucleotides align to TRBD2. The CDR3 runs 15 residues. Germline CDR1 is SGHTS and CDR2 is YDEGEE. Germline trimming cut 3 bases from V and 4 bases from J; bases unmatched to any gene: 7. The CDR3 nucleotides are TGTGCCAGCAGCTCGCTAGCGGGTCCTGCAGATACGCAGTATTTT. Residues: CASSSLAGPADTQYF.

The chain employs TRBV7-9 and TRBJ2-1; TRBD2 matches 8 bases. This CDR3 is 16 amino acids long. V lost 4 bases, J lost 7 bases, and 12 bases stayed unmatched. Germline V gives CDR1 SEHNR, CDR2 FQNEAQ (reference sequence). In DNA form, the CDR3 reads TGTGCCAGCAGCTCAGGCTCGGGAGGGCCCACTAATGAGCAGTTCTTC. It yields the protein CASSSGSGGPTNEQFF.

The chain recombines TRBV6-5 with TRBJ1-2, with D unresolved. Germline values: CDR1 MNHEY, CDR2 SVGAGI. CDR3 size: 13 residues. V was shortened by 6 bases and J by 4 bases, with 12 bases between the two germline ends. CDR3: CASSRREAYGYTF. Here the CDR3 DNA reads TGTGCCAGCAGCAGACGGGAAGCCTATGGCTACACCTTC.

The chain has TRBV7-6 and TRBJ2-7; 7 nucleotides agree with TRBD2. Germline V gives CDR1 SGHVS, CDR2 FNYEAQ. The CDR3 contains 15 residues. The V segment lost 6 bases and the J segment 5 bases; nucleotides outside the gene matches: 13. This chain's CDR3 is CASRPEGGSLDEQYF. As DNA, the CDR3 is TGTGCCAGCAGGCCGGAGGGCGGGAGCTTAGACGAGCAGTACTTC.

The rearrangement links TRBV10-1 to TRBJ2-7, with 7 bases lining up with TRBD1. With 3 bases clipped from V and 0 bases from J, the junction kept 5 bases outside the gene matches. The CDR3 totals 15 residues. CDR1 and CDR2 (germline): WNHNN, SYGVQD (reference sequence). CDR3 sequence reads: CASSDFRDSSYEQYF. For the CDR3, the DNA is TGCGCCAGCAGTGACTTCCGGGACAGCTCCTACGAGCAGTACTTC.

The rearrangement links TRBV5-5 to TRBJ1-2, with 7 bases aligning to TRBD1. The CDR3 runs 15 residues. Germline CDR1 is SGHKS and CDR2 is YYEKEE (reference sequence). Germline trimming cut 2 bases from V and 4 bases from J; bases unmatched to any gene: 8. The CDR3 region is CASSFLDRSFYGYTF. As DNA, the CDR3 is TGTGCCAGCAGCTTCTTGGACAGGAGCTTCTATGGCTACACCTTC.

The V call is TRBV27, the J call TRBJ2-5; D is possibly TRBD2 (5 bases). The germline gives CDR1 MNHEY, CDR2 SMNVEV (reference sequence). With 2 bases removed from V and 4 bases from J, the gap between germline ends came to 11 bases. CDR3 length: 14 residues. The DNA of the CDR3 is TGTGCCAGCAGTTTAGTTCGCGGGCGAGAGACCCAGTACTTC. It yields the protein CASSLVRGRETQYF.

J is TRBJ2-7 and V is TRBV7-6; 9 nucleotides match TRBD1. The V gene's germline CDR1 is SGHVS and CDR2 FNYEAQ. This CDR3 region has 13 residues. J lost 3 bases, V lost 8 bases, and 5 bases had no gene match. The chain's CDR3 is CASSDRGFYEQYF. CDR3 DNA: TGTGCCAGCTCGGACAGGGGATTCTACGAGCAGTACTTC.

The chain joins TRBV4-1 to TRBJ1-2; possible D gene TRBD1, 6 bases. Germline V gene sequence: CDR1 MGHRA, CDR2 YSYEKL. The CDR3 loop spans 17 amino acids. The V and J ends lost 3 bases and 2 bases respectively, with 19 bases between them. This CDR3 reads CASSQATGTPRNYGYTF. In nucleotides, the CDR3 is TGCGCCAGCAGCCAGGCGACCGGGACACCGAGAAACTATGGCTACACCTTC.

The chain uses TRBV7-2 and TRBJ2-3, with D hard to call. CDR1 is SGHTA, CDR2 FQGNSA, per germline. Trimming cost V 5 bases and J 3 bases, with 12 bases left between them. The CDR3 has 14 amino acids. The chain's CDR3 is CASSPSFITDTQYF. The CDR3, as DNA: TGTGCCAGCAGCCCTTCCTTTATAACAGATACGCAGTATTTT.

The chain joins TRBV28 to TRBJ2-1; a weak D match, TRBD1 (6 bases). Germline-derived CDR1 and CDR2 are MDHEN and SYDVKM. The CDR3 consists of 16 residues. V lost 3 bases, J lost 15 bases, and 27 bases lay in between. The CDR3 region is CASSFYGGSPLGALFF. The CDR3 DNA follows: TGTGCCAGCAGTTTTTATGGTGGCAGCCCCTTGGGGGCCCTGTTCTTC.

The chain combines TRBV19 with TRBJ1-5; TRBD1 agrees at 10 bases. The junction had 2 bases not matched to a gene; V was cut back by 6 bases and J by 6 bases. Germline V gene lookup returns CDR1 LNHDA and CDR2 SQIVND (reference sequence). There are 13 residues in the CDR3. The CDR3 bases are TGTGCCAGTAGAAGGACAGGGGGTCAGCCCCAGCATTTT. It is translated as CASRRTGGQPQHF.

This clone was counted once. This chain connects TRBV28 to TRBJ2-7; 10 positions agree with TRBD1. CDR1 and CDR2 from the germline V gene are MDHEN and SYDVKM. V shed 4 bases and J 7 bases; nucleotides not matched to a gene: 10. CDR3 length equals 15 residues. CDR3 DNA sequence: TGTGCCAGCAGTTATACCGGGACAGGGGAGGGAGAGCAGTACTTC. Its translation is CASSYTGTGEGEQYF. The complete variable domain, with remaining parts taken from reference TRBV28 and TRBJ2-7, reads DVKVTQSSRYLVKRTGEKVFLECVQDMDHENMFWYRQDPGLGLRLIYFSYDVKMKEKGDIPEGYSVSREKKERFSLILESASTNQTSMYLCASSYTGTGEGEQYFGPGTRLTVT.

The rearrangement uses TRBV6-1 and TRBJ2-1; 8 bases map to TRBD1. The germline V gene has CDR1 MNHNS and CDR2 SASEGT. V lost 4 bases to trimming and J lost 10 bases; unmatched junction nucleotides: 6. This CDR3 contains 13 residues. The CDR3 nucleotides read TGTGCCAGCAGTGTTCAGGGGGCCGGAGAGCAGTTCTTC. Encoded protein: CASSVQGAGEQFF.

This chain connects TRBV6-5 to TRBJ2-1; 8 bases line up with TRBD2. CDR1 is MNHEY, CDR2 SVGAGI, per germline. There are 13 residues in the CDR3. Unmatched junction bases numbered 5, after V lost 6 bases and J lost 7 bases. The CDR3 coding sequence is TGTGCCAGCAGGACCGGACTAGCTAATGAGCAGTTCTTC. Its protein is CASRTGLANEQFF.

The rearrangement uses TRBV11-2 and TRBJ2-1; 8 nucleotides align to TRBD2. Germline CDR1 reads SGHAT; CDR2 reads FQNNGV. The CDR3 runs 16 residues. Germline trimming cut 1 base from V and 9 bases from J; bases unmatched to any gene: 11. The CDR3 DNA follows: TGTGCCAGCAGCTTAGCTAGCGGGTGGAAGATTGGTGAGCAGTTCTTC. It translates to CASSLASGWKIGEQFF.

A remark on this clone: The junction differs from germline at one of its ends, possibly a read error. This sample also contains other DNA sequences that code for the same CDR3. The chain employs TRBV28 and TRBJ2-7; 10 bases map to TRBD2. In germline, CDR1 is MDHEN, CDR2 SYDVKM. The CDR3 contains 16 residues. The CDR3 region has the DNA TGTGCCAGCAGTTCCACCCGGGCTAGCGGGAGCTACGAACAGTACTTC. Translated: CASSSTRASGSYEQYF.

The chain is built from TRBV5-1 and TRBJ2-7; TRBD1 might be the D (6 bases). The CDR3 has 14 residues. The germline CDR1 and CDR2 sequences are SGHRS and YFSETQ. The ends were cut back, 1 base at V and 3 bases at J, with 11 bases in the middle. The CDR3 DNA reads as TGCGCCAGCAGCTTGTCTCAGGGGTACTACGAGCAGTACTTC. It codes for CASSLSQGYYEQYF. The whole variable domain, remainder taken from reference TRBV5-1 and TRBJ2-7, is KAGVTQTPRYLIKTRGQQVTLSCSPISGHRSVSWYQQTPGQGLQFLFEYFSETQRNKGNFPGRFSGRQFSNSRSEMNVSTLELGDSALYLCASSLSQGYYEQYFGPGTRLTVT.

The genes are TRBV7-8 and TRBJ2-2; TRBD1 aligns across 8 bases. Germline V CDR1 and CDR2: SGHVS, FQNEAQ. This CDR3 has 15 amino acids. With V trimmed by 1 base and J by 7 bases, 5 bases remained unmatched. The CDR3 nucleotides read TGTGCCAGCAGCTTAGGGGCAGGGGGCAGCGGGGAGCTGTTTTTT. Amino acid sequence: CASSLGAGGSGELFF.

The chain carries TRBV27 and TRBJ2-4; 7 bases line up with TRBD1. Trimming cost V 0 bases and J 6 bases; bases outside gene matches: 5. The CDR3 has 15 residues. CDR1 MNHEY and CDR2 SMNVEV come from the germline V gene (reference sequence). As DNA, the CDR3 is TGTGCCAGCAGTTTATCTTGGGACAGAGGAAACATTCAGTACTTC. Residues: CASSLSWDRGNIQYF.

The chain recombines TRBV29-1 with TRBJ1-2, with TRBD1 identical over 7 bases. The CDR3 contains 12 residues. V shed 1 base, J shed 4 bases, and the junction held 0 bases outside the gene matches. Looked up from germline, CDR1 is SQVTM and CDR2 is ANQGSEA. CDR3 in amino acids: CSVEGDSYGYTF. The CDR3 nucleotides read TGCAGCGTTGAAGGGGACAGCTATGGCTACACCTTC.

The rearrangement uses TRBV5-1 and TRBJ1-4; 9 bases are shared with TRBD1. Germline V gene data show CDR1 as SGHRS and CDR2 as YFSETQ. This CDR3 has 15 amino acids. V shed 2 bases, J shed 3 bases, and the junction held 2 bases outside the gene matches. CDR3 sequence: CASSLQGAANEKLFF. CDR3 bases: TGCGCCAGCAGCTTACAGGGGGCAGCTAATGAAAAACTGTTTTTT.

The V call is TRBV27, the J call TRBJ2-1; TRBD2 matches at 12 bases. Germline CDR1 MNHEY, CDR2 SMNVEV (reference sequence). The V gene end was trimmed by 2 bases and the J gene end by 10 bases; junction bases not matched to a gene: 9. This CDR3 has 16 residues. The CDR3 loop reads CASSLILAGGPGEQFF. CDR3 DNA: TGTGCCAGCAGTTTAATCCTAGCGGGAGGGCCGGGAGAGCAGTTCTTC.

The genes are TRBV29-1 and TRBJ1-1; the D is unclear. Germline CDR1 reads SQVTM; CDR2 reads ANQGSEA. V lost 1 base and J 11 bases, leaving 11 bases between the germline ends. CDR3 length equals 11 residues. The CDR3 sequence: CSVEGAQEAFF. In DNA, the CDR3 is TGCAGCGTTGAAGGGGCCCAAGAGGCTTTCTTT.

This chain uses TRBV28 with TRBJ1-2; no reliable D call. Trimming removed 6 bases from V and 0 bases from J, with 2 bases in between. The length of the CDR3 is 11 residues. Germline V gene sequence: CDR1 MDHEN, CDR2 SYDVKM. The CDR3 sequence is CASSSNYGYTF. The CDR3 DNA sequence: TGTGCCAGCAGCTCTAACTATGGCTACACCTTC.

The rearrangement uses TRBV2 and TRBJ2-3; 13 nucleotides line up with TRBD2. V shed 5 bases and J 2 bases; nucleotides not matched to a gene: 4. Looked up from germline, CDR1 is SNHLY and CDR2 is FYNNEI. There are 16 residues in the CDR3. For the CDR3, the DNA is TGTGCCAGCAGTCTGACTAGCGGGAGGATCACAGATACGCAGTATTTT. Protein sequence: CASSLTSGRITDTQYF. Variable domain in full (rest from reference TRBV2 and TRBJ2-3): EPEVTQTPSHQVTQMGQEVILRCVPISNHLYFYWYRQILGQKVEFLVSFYNNEISEKSEIFDDQFSVERPDGSNFTLKIRSTKLEDSAMYFCASSLTSGRITDTQYFGPGTRLTVL.